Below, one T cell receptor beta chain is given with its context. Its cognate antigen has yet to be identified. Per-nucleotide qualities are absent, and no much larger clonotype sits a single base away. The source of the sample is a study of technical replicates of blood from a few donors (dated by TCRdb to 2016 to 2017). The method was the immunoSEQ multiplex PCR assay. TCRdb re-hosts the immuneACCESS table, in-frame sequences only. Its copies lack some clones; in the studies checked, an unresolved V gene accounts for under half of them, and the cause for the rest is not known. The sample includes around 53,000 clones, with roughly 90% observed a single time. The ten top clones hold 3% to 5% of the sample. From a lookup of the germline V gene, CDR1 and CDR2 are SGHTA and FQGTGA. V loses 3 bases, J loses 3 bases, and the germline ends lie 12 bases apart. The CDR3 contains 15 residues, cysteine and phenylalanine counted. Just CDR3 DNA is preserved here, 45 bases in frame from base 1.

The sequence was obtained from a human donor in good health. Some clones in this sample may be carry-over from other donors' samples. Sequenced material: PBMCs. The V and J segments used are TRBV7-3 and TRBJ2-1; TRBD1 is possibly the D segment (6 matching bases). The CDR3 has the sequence CASSFSRGNYNEQFF. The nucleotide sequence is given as TGTGCCAGCAGCTTTAGCAGGGGTAACTACAATGAGCAGTTCTTC.